Sequencing of this T cell receptor (beta chain) was carried out in a study of regulatory T cells in long-lasting Graves disease. Time point: newly diagnosed GD, antithyroid drugs for less than 3 months. The TCR library used RNA extracted from PBMCs. Arm-PCR of CDR3 regions with iRepertoire HTBI primers generated TCR beta libraries. TCRdb re-derived calls from the multiplex PCR reads in MiXCR, one entry per CDR3 protein. The table shows about 460,000 distinct CDR3 sequences, with 13% to 15% occurring only once. CDR1 is MDHEN and CDR2 is SYDVKM in the germline V gene. The V and J ends lost 5 bases and 3 bases, in that order; junction bases with no gene match: 14. CDR3 length: 17 residues. As to this clonotype: This may be a read error, as it is one base from a much larger clone.

This sample also appeared in a second study, on T cells in Graves' hyperthyroidism and ophthalmopathy. Turning to that study: Graves' hyperthyroidism qualified as stable when ophthalmopathy did not progress within 18 months.

The sequences come from peripheral blood mononuclear cells (PBMCs), collected at new diagnosis, from a patient treated with antithyroid drugs. The rearrangement links TRBV28 to TRBJ2-7, with 9 positions matching TRBD2. The sequence was collected from a woman between 50 and 59 years old with Graves disease. This chain's CDR3 is CASSPRTSERLFYEQYF. DNA of the CDR3: TGTGCCAGCAGTCCCCGGACTAGCGAGAGGTTGTTCTACGAGCAGTACTTC.